This TCR beta chain was sequenced in a study of shared clonotypes between healthy human individuals. Study background: Researchers assigned three CD4 naive, three CD4 memory, two CD8 naive and one CD8 memory plate to each donor.

Findings and limits, study-wide: When compared with the clonotypes that were shared by all four sorted-subset donors, the non-shared clonotypes turned out to have lower generation probabilities. Generally, estimated richness proved larger in naive subsets than it did in memory subsets.

Worth noting for this clone: Its specificity is not known.

The CDR3 is 14 residues long. Between the trimmed V and J ends, which lost 2 bases and 6 bases, there was a span of 12 bases. CDR1 is MNHNS and CDR2 is SASEGT in the germline V gene. Only CD45RO-negative cells positively selected for CCR7 counted as naive CD8 cells, so terminally differentiated effector memory CD45RA+ cells were excluded. TCRdb's table, derived via immunoSEQ multiplex PCR, lists solely in-frame clones and lacks some. The repertoire includes millions of clones, about 95% of them detected once, and roughly 1% sits in the top ten. The chain couples TRBV6-1 to TRBJ2-3; D is tentatively TRBD1 or TRBD2 (5 bases each). This receptor was obtained from a man between 18 and 29 years old in good health. Sequenced: naive CD8+ T cells sorted from blood. The CDR3 DNA reads TGTGCCAGCAGTGAATGGCTTTGGGGGGATACGCAGTATTTT. This codes for CASSEWLWGDTQYF.